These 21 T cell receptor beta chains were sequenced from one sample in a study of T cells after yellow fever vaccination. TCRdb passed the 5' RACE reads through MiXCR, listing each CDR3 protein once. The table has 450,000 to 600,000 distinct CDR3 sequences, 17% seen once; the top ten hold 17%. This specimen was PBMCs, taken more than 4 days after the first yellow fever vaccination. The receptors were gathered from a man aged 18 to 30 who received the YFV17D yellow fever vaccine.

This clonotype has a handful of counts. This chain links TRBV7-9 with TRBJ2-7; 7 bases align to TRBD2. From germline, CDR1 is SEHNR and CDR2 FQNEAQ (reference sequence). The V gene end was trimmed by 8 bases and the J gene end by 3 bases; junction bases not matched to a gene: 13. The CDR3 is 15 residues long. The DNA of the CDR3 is TGTGCCAGCGGGAGGGGCCCCGTTTCCCTCTACGAGCAGTACTTC. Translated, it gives CASGRGPVSLYEQYF.

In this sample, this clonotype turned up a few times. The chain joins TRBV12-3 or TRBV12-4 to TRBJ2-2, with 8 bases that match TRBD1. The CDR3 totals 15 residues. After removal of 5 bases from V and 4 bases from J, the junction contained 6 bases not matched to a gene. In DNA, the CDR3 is TGTGCCAGCAGTCCCAGGGGGCTAGGCACCGGGGAGCTGTTTTTT. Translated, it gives CASSPRGLGTGELFF.

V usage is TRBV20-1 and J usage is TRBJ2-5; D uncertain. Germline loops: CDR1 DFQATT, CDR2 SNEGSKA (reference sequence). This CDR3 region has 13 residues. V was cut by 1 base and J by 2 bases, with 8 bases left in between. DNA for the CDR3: TGCAGTGCTAGAGGTGGGCTTCAAGAGACCCAGTACTTC. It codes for CSARGGLQETQYF.

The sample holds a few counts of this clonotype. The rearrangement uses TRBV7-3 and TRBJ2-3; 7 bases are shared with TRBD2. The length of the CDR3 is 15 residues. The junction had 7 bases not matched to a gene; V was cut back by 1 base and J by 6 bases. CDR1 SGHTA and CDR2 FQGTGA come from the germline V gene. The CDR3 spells CASSLSTGGSDTQYF. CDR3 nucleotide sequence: TGTGCCAGCAGCTTAAGTACGGGGGGATCCGATACGCAGTATTTT.

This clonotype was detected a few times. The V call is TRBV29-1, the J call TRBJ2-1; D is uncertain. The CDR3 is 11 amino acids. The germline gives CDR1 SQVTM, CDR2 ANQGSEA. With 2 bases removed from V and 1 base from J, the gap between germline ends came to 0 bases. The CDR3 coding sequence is TGCAGCGTTGAATCCTACAATGAGCAGTTCTTC. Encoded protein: CSVESYNEQFF.

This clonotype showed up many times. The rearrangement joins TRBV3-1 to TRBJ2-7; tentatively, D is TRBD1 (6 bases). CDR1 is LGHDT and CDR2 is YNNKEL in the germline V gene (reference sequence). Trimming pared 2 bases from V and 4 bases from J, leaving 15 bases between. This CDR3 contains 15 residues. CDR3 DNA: TGTGCCAGCAGCCAAAGCCCAGGGGATCAGTACGAGCAGTACGTC. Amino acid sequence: CASSQSPGDQYEQYV.

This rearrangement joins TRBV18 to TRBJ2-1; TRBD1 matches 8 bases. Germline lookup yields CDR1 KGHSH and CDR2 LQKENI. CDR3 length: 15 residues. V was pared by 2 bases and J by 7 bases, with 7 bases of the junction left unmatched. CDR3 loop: CASSPNGQGGNEQFF. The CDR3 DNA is TGTGCCAGCTCACCAAACGGACAGGGAGGAAATGAGCAGTTCTTC.

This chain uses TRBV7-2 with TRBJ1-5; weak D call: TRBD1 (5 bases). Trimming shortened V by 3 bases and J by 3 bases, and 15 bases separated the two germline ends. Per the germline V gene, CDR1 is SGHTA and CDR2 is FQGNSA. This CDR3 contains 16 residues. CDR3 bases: TGTGCCAGCAGCTTCGGTGGGGGACGGATCAATCAGCCCCAGCATTTT. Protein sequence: CASSFGGGRINQPQHF. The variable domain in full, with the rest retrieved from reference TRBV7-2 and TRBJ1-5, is GAGVSQSPSNKVTEKGKDVELRCDPISGHTALYWYRQSLGQGLEFLIYFQGNSAPDKSGLPSDRFSAERTGGSVSTLTIQRTQQEDSAVYLCASSFGGGRINQPQHFGDGTRLSIL.

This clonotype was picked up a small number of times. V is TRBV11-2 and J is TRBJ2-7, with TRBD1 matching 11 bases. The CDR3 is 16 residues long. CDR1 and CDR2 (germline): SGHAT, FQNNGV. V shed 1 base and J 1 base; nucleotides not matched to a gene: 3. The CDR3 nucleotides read TGTGCCAGCAGCTTAGGATGGGACAGGGGGTCCTACGAGCAGTACTTC. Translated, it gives CASSLGWDRGSYEQYF. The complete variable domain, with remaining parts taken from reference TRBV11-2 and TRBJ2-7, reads EAGVAQSPRYKIIEKRQSVAFWCNPISGHATLYWYQQILGQGPKLLIQFQNNGVVDDSQLPKDRFSAERLKGVDSTLKIQPAKLEDSAVYLCASSLGWDRGSYEQYFGPGTRLTVT.

CDR3 coding DNA: TGTGCCAGCAGCTTAGGTTATGTTGCAGAAACCGGGGAGCTGTTTTTT. Translation: CASSLGYVAETGELFF. The chain has TRBV11-2 and TRBJ2-2, with D hard to call. Germline values: CDR1 SGHAT, CDR2 FQNNGV. CDR3 length: 16 amino acids. V was cut by 1 base and J by 5 bases, with 14 bases left in between.

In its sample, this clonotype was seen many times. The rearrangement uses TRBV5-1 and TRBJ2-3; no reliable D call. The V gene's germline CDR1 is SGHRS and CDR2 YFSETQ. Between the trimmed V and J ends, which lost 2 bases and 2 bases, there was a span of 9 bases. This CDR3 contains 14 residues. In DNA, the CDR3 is TGCGCCAGCAGCTTTACGGCCTCCACAGATACGCAGTATTTT. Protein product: CASSFTASTDTQYF.

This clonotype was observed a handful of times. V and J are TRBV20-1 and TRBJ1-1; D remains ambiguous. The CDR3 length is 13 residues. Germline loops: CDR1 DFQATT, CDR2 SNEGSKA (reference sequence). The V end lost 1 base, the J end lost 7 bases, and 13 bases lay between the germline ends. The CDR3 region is CSARATASFEAFF. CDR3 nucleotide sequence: TGCAGTGCTAGAGCCACTGCGTCGTTTGAAGCTTTCTTT.

The CDR3: CASSPGPGNQPQHF. CDR3 nucleotides: TGCGCCAGCAGCCCGGGCCCCGGCAATCAGCCCCAGCATTTT. The V gene is TRBV4-1, the J gene TRBJ1-5; D call uncertain. Germline loops: CDR1 MGHRA, CDR2 YSYEKL. The CDR3 consists of 14 residues. Trimming cost V 4 bases and J 2 bases, with 9 bases left between them.

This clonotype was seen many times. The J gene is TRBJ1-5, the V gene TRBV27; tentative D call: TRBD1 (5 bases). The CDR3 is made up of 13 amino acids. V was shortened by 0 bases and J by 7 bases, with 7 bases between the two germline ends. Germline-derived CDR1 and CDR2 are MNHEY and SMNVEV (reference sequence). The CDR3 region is CASSLSGEQPQHF. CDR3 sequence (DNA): TGTGCCAGCAGTTTATCAGGGGAACAGCCCCAGCATTTT.

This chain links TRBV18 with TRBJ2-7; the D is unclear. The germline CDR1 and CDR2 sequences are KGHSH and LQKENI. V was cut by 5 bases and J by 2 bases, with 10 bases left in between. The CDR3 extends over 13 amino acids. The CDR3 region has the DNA TGTGCCAGCTCAGATACCGGGCCCTACGAGCAGTACGTC. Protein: CASSDTGPYEQYV.

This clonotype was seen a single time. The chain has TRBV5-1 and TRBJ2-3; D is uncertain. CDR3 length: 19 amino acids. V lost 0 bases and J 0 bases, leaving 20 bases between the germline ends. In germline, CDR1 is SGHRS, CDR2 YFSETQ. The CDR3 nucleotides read TGCGCCAGCAGCTTGGCCCCCTGGCCCGCCCCAGTTAGCACAGATACGCAGTATTTT. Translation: CASSLAPWPAPVSTDTQYF.

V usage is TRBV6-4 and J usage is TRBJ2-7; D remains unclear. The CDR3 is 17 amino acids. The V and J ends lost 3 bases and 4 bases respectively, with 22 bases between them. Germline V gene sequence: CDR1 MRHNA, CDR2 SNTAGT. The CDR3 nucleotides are TGTGCCAGCAGTGATTTCACATGGAAGGTTCCCACTTACGAGCAGTACGTC. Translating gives CASSDFTWKVPTYEQYV.

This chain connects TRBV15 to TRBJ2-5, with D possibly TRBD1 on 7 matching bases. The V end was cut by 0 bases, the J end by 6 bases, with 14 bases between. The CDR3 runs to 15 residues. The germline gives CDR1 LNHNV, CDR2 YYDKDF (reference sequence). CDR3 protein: CATSRDGGGRKTQYF. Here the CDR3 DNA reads TGTGCCACCAGCAGAGATGGAGGGGGCAGGAAGACCCAGTACTTC.

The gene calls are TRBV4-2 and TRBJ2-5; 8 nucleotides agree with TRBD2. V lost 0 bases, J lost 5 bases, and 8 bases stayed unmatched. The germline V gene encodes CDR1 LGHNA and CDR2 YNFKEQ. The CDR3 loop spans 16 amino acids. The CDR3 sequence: CASSQDAVAGGETQYF. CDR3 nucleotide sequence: TGTGCCAGCAGCCAAGATGCCGTCGCGGGGGGTGAGACCCAGTACTTC.

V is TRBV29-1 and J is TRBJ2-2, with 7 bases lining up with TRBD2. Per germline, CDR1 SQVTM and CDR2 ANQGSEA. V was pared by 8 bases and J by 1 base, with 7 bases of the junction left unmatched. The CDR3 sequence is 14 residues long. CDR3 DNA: TGCAGCACCCAGGGCGGGGGGAACACCGGGGAGCTGTTTTTT. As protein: CSTQGGGNTGELFF.

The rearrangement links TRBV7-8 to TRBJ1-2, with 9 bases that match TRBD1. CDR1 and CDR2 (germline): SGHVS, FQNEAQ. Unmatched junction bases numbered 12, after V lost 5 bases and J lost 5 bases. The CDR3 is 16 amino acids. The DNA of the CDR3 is TGTGCCAGCAGCAAGCCGGGACAGGGAGCGAGTTATGGCTACACCTTC. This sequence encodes CASSKPGQGASYGYTF.